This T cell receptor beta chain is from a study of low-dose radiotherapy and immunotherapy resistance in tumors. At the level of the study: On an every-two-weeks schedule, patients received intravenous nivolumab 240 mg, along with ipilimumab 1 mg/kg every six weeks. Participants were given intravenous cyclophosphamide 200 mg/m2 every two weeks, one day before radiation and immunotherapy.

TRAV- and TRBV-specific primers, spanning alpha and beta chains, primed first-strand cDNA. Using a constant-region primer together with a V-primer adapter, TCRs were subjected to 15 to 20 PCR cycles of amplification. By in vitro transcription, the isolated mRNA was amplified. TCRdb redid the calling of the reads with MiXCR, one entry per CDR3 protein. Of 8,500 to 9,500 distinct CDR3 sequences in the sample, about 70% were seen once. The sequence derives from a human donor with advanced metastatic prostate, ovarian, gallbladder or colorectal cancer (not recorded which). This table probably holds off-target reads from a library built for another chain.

The CDR3 nucleotides are TGTGCCAGCAGTTCGCTCTCCGGGACAGGGTTCTACGAGCAGTACTTC. It specifies CASSSLSGTGFYEQYF. J is TRBJ2-7 and V is TRBV27, with 9 bases that match TRBD1. The germline V gene has CDR1 MNHEY and CDR2 SMNVEV (reference sequence). This CDR3 has 16 residues. V dropped 4 bases and J dropped 3; count of bases not matched to a gene: 10.